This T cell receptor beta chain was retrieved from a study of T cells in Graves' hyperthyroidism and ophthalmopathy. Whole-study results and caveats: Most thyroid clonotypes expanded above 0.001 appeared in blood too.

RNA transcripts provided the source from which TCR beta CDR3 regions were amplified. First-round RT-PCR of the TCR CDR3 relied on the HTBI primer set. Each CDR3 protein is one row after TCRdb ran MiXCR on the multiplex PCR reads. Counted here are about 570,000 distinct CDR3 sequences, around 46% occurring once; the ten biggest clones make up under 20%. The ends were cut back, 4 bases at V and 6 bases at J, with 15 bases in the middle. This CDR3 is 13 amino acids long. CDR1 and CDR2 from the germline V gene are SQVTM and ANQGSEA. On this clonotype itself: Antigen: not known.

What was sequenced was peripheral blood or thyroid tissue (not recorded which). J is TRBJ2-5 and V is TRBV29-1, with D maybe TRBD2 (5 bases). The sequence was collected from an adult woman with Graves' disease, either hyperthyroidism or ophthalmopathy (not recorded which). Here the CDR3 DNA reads TGCAGCGTTGGGGCTAGCAGGATACAGACCCAGTACTTC. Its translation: CSVGASRIQTQYF.